Presented here are 23 T cell receptor beta chains from one specimen sequenced in a study of OX40 agonist ivuxolimab in advanced cancers. To prepare the library, the immunoSEQ multiplex PCR assay was applied. TCRdb obtained this table from immuneACCESS and retained in-frame rearrangements with V and J assigned. These tables miss some clones; where compared with another copy, unresolved V genes account for less than half of the shortfall, and the remainder is unexplained. This sample gives approximately 60,000 clones in total; roughly 84% of them show up just once. The ten largest clones add up to 0.38% of the sample. The sequenced sample was CD4+ or CD8+ T cells sorted from blood, obtained in a trial of the OX40 agonist ivuxolimab. These receptor sequences come from an adult with an advanced solid tumor such as melanoma, head and neck, liver or kidney cancer.

This clone has a handful of counts. The genes are TRBV5-6 and TRBJ2-1, with D uncertain. The CDR3 is 15 amino acids. The germline CDR1 and CDR2 sequences are SGHDT and YYEEEE. V lost 4 bases, J lost 0 bases, and 11 bases lay in between. DNA for the CDR3: TGTGCCAGCAGCAAACCAACAAACTCCTACAATGAGCAGTTCTTC. It specifies CASSKPTNSYNEQFF.

The V and J genes are TRBV18 and TRBJ1-1; 9 positions agree with TRBD1. Germline trimming cut 2 bases from V and 0 bases from J; bases unmatched to any gene: 1. Germline values: CDR1 KGHSH, CDR2 LQKENI. The CDR3 covers 15 residues. CDR3 nucleotide sequence: TGTGCCAGCTCACCAGGGACAGGGATGAACACTGAAGCTTTCTTT. Its translation is CASSPGTGMNTEAFF.

The gene calls are TRBV5-1 and TRBJ2-5, with TRBD1 identical over 8 bases. The DNA end is a closer match to TRBJ2-7, so the J assignment may be wrong. In germline, CDR1 is SGHRS, CDR2 YFSETQ. The CDR3 sequence is 14 residues long. The CDR3 sequence: CASSQDRASYEQYF. The CDR3 coding sequence is TGCGCCAGCAGCCAGGACAGGGCCTCCTACGAGCAGTACTTC.

This clone was seen once. The rearrangement joins TRBV7-9 to TRBJ2-5, with D possibly TRBD2 on 6 matching bases. Trimming shortened V by 3 bases and J by 2 bases, and 10 bases separated the two germline ends. The V gene's germline CDR1 is SEHNR and CDR2 FQNEAQ (reference sequence). The CDR3 covers 14 residues. CDR3 coding DNA: TGTGCCAGCAGCTTTGGTGGGGGGCAAGAGACCCAGTACTTC. Translated, it gives CASSFGGGQETQYF.

This chain links TRBV11-2 with TRBJ2-1; 14 bases agree with TRBD2. V shed 3 bases and J 5 bases; nucleotides not matched to a gene: 6. This CDR3 is built from 17 residues. CDR1 and CDR2 (germline): SGHAT, FQNNGV. The CDR3 nucleotides are TGTGCCAGCAGCTTCAGACTAGCGGGGGGGCGAGACAATGAGCAGTTCTTC. Translation: CASSFRLAGGRDNEQFF.

This clone has just a few counts. V gene TRBV12-5 combines with J gene TRBJ1-3; D call uncertain. Germline CDR1 LGHNT, CDR2 FRNRAP. V shed 3 bases and J shed 0 bases, with 9 bases lying between them. CDR3 length: 15 amino acids. In DNA form, the CDR3 reads TGTGCTAGTGGTTTAGAGGCCCGCTCTGGAAACACCATATATTTT. It yields the protein CASGLEARSGNTIYF.

This chain joins TRBV13 and TRBJ1-1; TRBD1 matches 11 bases. The CDR3 is 14 residues long. The trim removed 6 bases at V and 6 bases at J, leaving 6 bases unmatched. Germline assignment: CDR1 PRHDT and CDR2 FYEKMQ (reference sequence). CDR3 sequence reads: CASSWTGGAAEAFF. In DNA, the CDR3 is TGTGCCAGCAGTTGGACAGGGGGCGCCGCTGAAGCTTTCTTT.

A few counts support this clone. The CDR3 nucleotides are TGTGCCAGCTCACCGACAGTCAACACTGAAGCTTTCTTT. Translation gives CASSPTVNTEAFF. J is TRBJ1-1 and V is TRBV18; TRBD1 is a possible D gene (5 bases). The CDR3 is 13 residues long. CDR1 and CDR2 (germline): KGHSH, LQKENI. Deletions cut 3 bases from V and 2 bases from J, with 7 bases between. The full variable domain, rest sourced from reference TRBV18 and TRBJ1-1, is NAGVMQNPRHLVRRRGQEARLRCSPMKGHSHVYWYRQLPEEGLKFMVYLQKENIIDESGMPKERFSAEFPKEGPSILRIQQVVRGDSAAYFCASSPTVNTEAFFGQGTRLTVV.

For this clone: The same CDR3 arises from other DNA sequences in this sample as well. The chain links TRBV19 to TRBJ1-5, with D uncertain. With 4 bases removed from V and 4 bases from J, the gap between germline ends came to 8 bases. The germline CDR1 and CDR2 sequences are LNHDA and SQIVND (reference sequence). The CDR3 has 13 residues. Here the CDR3 reads CASSREVNQPQHF. The CDR3 DNA sequence: TGTGCCAGTAGTAGAGAAGTTAATCAGCCCCAGCATTTT.

The V gene is TRBV27, the J gene TRBJ2-7; D may be TRBD2 (6 bases). In germline, CDR1 is MNHEY, CDR2 SMNVEV (reference sequence). V lost 3 bases and J 1 base, leaving 13 bases between the germline ends. The CDR3 runs 15 residues. Here the CDR3 DNA reads TGTGCCAGCAGTTTTCTTGGGGCGGGGTCCTACGAGCAGTACTTC. The encoded protein is CASSFLGAGSYEQYF.

The chain has TRBV2 and TRBJ1-1, with a tentative D call TRBD1 (5 bases). The length of the CDR3 is 13 residues. V lost 5 bases and J 6 bases, leaving 13 bases between the germline ends. Germline lookup yields CDR1 SNHLY and CDR2 FYNNEI. CDR3 coding DNA: TGTGCCAGCAGTAACAATCAGGGCTCTGAAGCTTTCTTT. This translates into CASSNNQGSEAFF.

V usage is TRBV14 and J usage is TRBJ2-1; TRBD1 matches 9 bases. V dropped 2 bases and J dropped 6; count of bases not matched to a gene: 8. This CDR3 spans 16 amino acids. Germline assignment: CDR1 SGHDN and CDR2 FVKESK. The CDR3 region is CASSQLYRGRSNEQFF. The CDR3 nucleotides read TGTGCCAGCAGCCAACTTTACAGGGGGCGAAGCAATGAGCAGTTCTTC.

The chain combines TRBV6-1 with TRBJ2-7, with TRBD1 matching over 10 bases. After removal of 7 bases from V and 1 base from J, the junction contained 7 bases not matched to a gene. Germline V lookup: CDR1 MNHNS, CDR2 SASEGT. The CDR3 contains 15 residues. The CDR3 DNA is TGTGCCAGCACGAGATGGGACAGGGGATCCTACGAGCAGTACTTC. This translates into CASTRWDRGSYEQYF.

The chain carries TRBV7-8 and TRBJ2-1; the D is unclear. Germline CDR1 SGHVS, CDR2 FQNEAQ. This CDR3 is 15 amino acids long. Trimming pared 0 bases from V and 3 bases from J, leaving 9 bases between. The CDR3 DNA reads TGTGCCAGCAGCTTAGCAAGGGTAGGCTACAATGAGCAGTTCTTC. As protein: CASSLARVGYNEQFF. The full variable domain, with the rest looked up from reference TRBV7-8 and TRBJ2-1, is GAGVSQSPRYKVAKRGQDVALRCDPISGHVSLFWYQQALGQGPEFLTYFQNEAQLDKSGLPSDRFFAERPEGSVSTLKIQRTQQEDSAVYLCASSLARVGYNEQFFGPGTRLTVL.

This clone was detected once. This rearrangement joins TRBV6-5 to TRBJ2-3; 8 positions agree with TRBD1. Looked up from germline, CDR1 is MNHEY and CDR2 is SVGAGI. This CDR3 is built from 15 residues. J was trimmed by 0 bases and V by 6 bases; bases with no gene match: 5. The CDR3 nucleotides are TGTGCCAGCAGCCCCCGGGACAGGAGCACAGATACGCAGTATTTT. Translating gives CASSPRDRSTDTQYF.

The chain links TRBV6-6 to TRBJ1-2; weak D call: TRBD1 (6 bases). V lost 6 bases to trimming and J lost 3 bases, with 17 bases between them. The CDR3 totals 15 residues. Germline V lookup: CDR1 MNHNY, CDR2 SVGAGI (reference sequence). In DNA, the CDR3 is TGTGCCAGCAGCCGCAAGCGTCAGGGGTACTATGGCTACACCTTC. The encoded protein is CASSRKRQGYYGYTF.

In this sample, this clone turned up once. V is TRBV5-6 and J is TRBJ2-1; tentatively, D is TRBD1 or TRBD2 (5 bases each). Germline V gene lookup returns CDR1 SGHDT and CDR2 YYEEEE. Trimming took 1 base from V and 6 from J, leaving 8 bases between them. The CDR3 extends over 13 amino acids. The CDR3 loop is CASSLRGVNEQFF. CDR3 DNA sequence: TGTGCCAGCAGCTTGAGGGGAGTCAATGAGCAGTTCTTC. Supplemented by reference TRBV5-6 and TRBJ2-1, the full variable domain reads DAGVTQSPTHLIKTRGQQVTLRCSPKSGHDTVSWYQQALGQGPQFIFQYYEEEERQRGNFPDRFSGHQFPNYSSELNVNALLLGDSALYLCASSLRGVNEQFFGPGTRLTVL.

This rearrangement joins TRBV7-2 to TRBJ2-7, with D tentatively TRBD1 (6 bases). Germline CDR1 and CDR2: SGHTA and FQGNSA. V was shortened by 5 bases and J by 3 bases, with 11 bases between the two germline ends. This CDR3 comprises 13 residues. This CDR3 reads CASSQTGYYEQYF. CDR3 nucleotide sequence: TGTGCCAGCAGCCAAACAGGGTACTACGAGCAGTACTTC.

The rearrangement uses TRBV19 and TRBJ1-1; a possible D gene is TRBD1 (6 bases). Germline V lookup: CDR1 LNHDA, CDR2 SQIVND (reference sequence). This CDR3 region has 14 residues. V was shortened by 4 bases and J by 5 bases, with 14 bases between the two germline ends. CDR3: CASSTMGGRTEAFF. The CDR3 bases are TGTGCCAGTAGTACTATGGGGGGCCGAACTGAAGCTTTCTTT.

CDR3 sequence (DNA): TGTGCCAGTAGTAATCCGGTTCGGCCAGCGGGGGGTTTGTACAATGAGCAGTTCTTC. This gives the protein CASSNPVRPAGGLYNEQFF. V gene TRBV19 combines with J gene TRBJ2-1, with 9 bases lining up with TRBD2. The CDR3 contains 19 residues. CDR1 and CDR2 (germline): LNHDA, SQIVND (reference sequence). The trim removed 4 bases at V and 4 bases at J, leaving 17 bases unmatched.

The chain is built from TRBV5-1 and TRBJ1-3; D is perhaps TRBD1 (6 bases). V was shortened by 4 bases and J by 0 bases, with 11 bases between the two germline ends. Germline V gives CDR1 SGHRS, CDR2 YFSETQ. The length of the CDR3 is 15 residues. In DNA, the CDR3 is TGCGCCAGCAGCCGGGACACAAGCTCTGGAAACACCATATATTTT. Its protein product is CASSRDTSSGNTIYF.

The gene calls are TRBV11-3 and TRBJ2-3; D perhaps matches TRBD2 (5 bases). V was clipped by 4 bases and J by 1 base, with 12 bases between them. The germline V gene encodes CDR1 SGHNT and CDR2 YENEEA. The CDR3 has 15 amino acids. DNA of the CDR3: TGTGCCAGCAGCTCCCGGGGTGCAGGCACAGATACGCAGTATTTT. It translates to CASSSRGAGTDTQYF.

In its sample, this clone was seen once. V usage is TRBV6-5 and J usage is TRBJ2-3, with D tentatively TRBD1 (6 bases). Deletions cut 6 bases from V and 8 bases from J, with 18 bases between. Looked up from germline, CDR1 is MNHEY and CDR2 is SVGAGI. The CDR3 runs 14 residues. The CDR3 loop is CASSGAYRASTQYF. The CDR3 nucleotides read TGTGCCAGCAGCGGGGCCTACAGGGCTTCTACGCAGTATTTT.